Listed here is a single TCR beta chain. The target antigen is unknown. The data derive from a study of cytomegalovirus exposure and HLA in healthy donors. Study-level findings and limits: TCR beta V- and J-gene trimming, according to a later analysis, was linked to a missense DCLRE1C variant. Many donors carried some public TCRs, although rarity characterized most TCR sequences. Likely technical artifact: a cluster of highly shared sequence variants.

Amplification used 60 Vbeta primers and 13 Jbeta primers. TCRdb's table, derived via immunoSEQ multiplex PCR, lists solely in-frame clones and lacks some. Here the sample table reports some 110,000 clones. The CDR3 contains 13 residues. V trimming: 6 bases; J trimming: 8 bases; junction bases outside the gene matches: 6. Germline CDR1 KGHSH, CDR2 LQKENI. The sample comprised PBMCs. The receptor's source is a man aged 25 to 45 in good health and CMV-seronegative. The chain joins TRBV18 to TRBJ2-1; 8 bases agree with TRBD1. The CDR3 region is CASSLQGAHEQFF. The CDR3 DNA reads TGTGCCAGCTCCCTGCAGGGGGCCCATGAGCAGTTCTTC.